The source of this T cell receptor beta chain is a study of blood T cell repertoires in COVID-19. About the research overall: Material from acute and convalescent COVID-19 was sourced from the United States, Italy and Spain. Sources were T cells, B-cell-depleted T cells, or PBMCs; the material itself was cDNA or gDNA.

V lost 0 bases to trimming and J lost 6 bases; unmatched junction nucleotides: 1. The germline CDR1 and CDR2 sequences are PRHDT and FYEKMQ (reference sequence). This CDR3 is built from 14 residues. Clones were sequenced by immunoSEQ multiplex PCR, and TCRdb holds only the in-frame ones, with some missing. The data contain tens of thousands of clones, around 80% of them singletons. This clonotype was obtained from a human donor in a cohort sampled during active COVID-19. The chain has TRBV13 and TRBJ2-1, with 8 bases fitting TRBD2. The sequenced sample was peripheral blood. This CDR3 reads CASSLGTSVNEQFF. The CDR3 DNA reads TGTGCCAGCAGCTTAGGGACTAGCGTCAATGAGCAGTTCTTC. Full variable domain (rest looked up from reference TRBV13 and TRBJ2-1): AAGVIQSPRHLIKEKRETATLKCYPIPRHDTVYWYQQGPGQDPQFLISFYEKMQSDKGSIPDRFSAQQFSDYHSELNMSSLELGDSALYFCASSLGTSVNEQFFGPGTRLTVL.